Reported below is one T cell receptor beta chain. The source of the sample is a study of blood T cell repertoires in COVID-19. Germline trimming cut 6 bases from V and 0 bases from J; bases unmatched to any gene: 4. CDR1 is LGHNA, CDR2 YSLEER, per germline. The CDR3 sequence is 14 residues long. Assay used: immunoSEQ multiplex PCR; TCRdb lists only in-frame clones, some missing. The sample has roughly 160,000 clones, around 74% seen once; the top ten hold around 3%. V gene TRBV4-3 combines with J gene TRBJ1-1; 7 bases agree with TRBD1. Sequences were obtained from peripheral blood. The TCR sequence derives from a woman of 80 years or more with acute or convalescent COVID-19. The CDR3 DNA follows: TGCGCCAGCAGGAGACAGGGTATGAACACTGAAGCTTTCTTT. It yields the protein CASRRQGMNTEAFF.